Listed below are T cell receptor beta chains from one sample, sequenced in a study of cytomegalovirus exposure and HLA in healthy donors. Profiling relied on immunoSEQ multiplex PCR, and the TCRdb table lists in-frame clones only, not all of them. The data show 100,000 to 150,000 clones, about 80% seen once. The specimen was PBMCs. Source of these receptors: a woman aged 40 to 49 in good health and CMV-seropositive. Each CDR3 is given without its conserved first and last residue. Each record gives: V gene, J gene, CDR3 protein.

>TRBV5-1|TRBJ2-2
ASSLGFVNTGELF
>TRBV28|TRBJ2-2
ATTNTGELF
>TRBV14|TRBJ2-3
ASSQLPSTDTQY
>TRBV9|TRBJ2-7
ASSHEGVSSYEQY
>TRBV30|TRBJ1-5
AWSVGRTAGSNQPQH
>TRBV28|.
ASGGLASGVREQY
>TRBV30|TRBJ2-7
ATTSGSRKEDRAY
>TRBV4-3|TRBJ2-1
ASSQDKGTGVEQF
>TRBV9|TRBJ1-5
ASSADSRNQPQH
>TRBV4-2|TRBJ1-1
ASSPRDREIMGNTEAF
>TRBV11-3|TRBJ2-3
ASSKGAVTDTQY
>TRBV5-1|TRBJ1-2
ASSLRENYGYT
>TRBV13|TRBJ2-1
ASSTGLAASYNEQF
>TRBV27|TRBJ2-2
ASTILAGGTNTGELF
>TRBV11-2|TRBJ2-5
ASSPSGTMTQY
>TRBV27|TRBJ2-1
ASSFYPAGAAYNEQF
>TRBV5-1|TRBJ2-3
ASRPRGTDTQY
>TRBV5-4|TRBJ1-3
ASSFTGIGAGNTIY
>TRBV7-3|TRBJ2-1
ASSLTIPAGEQF
>TRBV6-5|TRBJ2-7
ASKEVGDFYEQY
>TRBV7-9|TRBJ1-2
ASSHGDRSYGYT
>TRBV30|TRBJ1-1
AWNLGGTEAF
>TRBV6-5|TRBJ2-3
ASSSGTSSTDTQY
>TRBV18|TRBJ2-5
ASSLRTSGQETQY
>TRBV6-5|TRBJ2-7
ASSYRTSGSPYEQY
>TRBV5-1|TRBJ2-2
ASSLVAGSGELF
>TRBV6-4|TRBJ2-3
ASSDGLARTDTQY
>TRBV7-9|TRBJ2-3
ASSSRLAGVVDTQY
>TRBV11-2|TRBJ2-7
ASSPVAGAYEQY